A single sample gave rise to the 8 T cell receptor beta chains below, sequenced in a study of molecular identifiers for immune sequencing clone quantification. TCRdb ran MiXCR on the PCR reads and lists one entry per CDR3 protein. Among about 630,000 distinct CDR3 sequences listed, 25% were seen once. Sequenced input: naive CD8+ T cells from blood, with Jurkat cell RNA spiked in. The subset here: FACS-sorted CD8+CD4-CCR7+CD45RA+ naive T cells. These TCRs come from a human donor in good health. Some libraries in this study had Jurkat cell RNA spiked in.

This chain joins TRBV28 and TRBJ2-1; 15 bases line up with TRBD2. CDR1 and CDR2 from the germline V gene are MDHEN and SYDVKM. V lost 5 bases, J lost 4 bases, and 6 bases stayed unmatched. This CDR3 spans 17 amino acids. CDR3 nucleotides: TGTGCCAGCAGTCTCGGACTAGCGGGAGGGCTGTACAATGAGCAGTTCTTC. This codes for CASSLGLAGGLYNEQFF.

The chain employs TRBV14 and TRBJ2-7; tentative D call: TRBD1 (5 bases). CDR1 and CDR2 (germline): SGHDN, FVKESK. The CDR3 contains 15 residues. The V end lost 0 bases, the J end lost 3 bases, and 12 bases lay between the germline ends. In DNA form, the CDR3 reads TGTGCCAGCAGCCAAGATGCAGGGTTCGTCTACGAGCAGTACTTC. As protein: CASSQDAGFVYEQYF. The full variable domain, completed using reference TRBV14 and TRBJ2-7, is EAGVTQFPSHSVIEKGQTVTLRCDPISGHDNLYWYRRVMGKEIKFLLHFVKESKQDESGMPNNRFLAERTGGTYSTLKVQPAELEDSGVYFCASSQDAGFVYEQYFGPGTRLTVT.

This CDR3 is CASSFEGGWPYNEQFF. As DNA, the CDR3 is TGTGCCAGCAGTTTTGAGGGAGGATGGCCCTACAATGAGCAGTTCTTC. This chain uses TRBV12-3 or TRBV12-4 with TRBJ2-1, with D maybe TRBD2 (6 bases). CDR3 length: 16 amino acids. The V end was cut by 3 bases, the J end by 2 bases, with 14 bases between.

V and J are TRBV27 and TRBJ2-3; 8 nucleotides align to TRBD1. V shed 5 bases, J shed 1 base, and the junction held 20 bases outside the gene matches. The CDR3 is 20 amino acids. Germline lookup yields CDR1 MNHEY and CDR2 SMNVEV (reference sequence). The CDR3 DNA follows: TGTGCCAGCAGTCCGTATAATGCCCTGAGGACAGGGATTGGCACAGATACGCAGTATTTT. Protein: CASSPYNALRTGIGTDTQYF.

The CDR3 DNA sequence: TGTGCCAGCAGCCCCTGGACAGGGAGCGAGCAGTACTTC. Amino acids: CASSPWTGSEQYF. This sequence joins TRBV7-2 and TRBJ2-7, with 8 positions matching TRBD1. Per germline, CDR1 SGHTA and CDR2 FQGNSA. CDR3 length: 13 amino acids. J gave up 6 bases and V 5 bases, and 6 bases lay outside the gene matches. Full variable domain (rest looked up from reference TRBV7-2 and TRBJ2-7): GAGVSQSPSNKVTEKGKDVELRCDPISGHTALYWYRQSLGQGLEFLIYFQGNSAPDKSGLPSDRFSAERTGGSVSTLTIQRTQQEDSAVYLCASSPWTGSEQYFGPGTRLTVT.

This clonotype was recorded many times. V gene TRBV29-1 combines with J gene TRBJ2-7, with D perhaps assigned TRBD1 or TRBD2 (6 bases each). Trimming left V 4 bases short and J 4 bases short, with 17 bases between. The germline V gene encodes CDR1 SQVTM and CDR2 ANQGSEA. The CDR3 length is 14 residues. CDR3 sequence reads: CSVVGWRGTYEQYF. The CDR3 DNA is TGCAGCGTTGTCGGATGGAGGGGGACTTACGAGCAGTACTTC.

In this sample, this clonotype turned up a few times. The chain recombines TRBV7-9 with TRBJ2-7, with 7 bases that match TRBD2. Germline loops: CDR1 SEHNR, CDR2 FQNEAQ (reference sequence). The CDR3 is made up of 14 amino acids. With 4 bases clipped from V and 2 bases from J, the junction kept 5 bases outside the gene matches. The CDR3 loop reads CASSYSGRAYEQYF. CDR3 nucleotides: TGTGCCAGCAGCTATAGTGGGAGGGCCTACGAGCAGTACTTC.

The chain links TRBV20-1 to TRBJ2-2; TRBD2 agrees at 7 bases. CDR3 length: 17 residues. J lost 5 bases, V lost 3 bases, and 15 bases had no gene match. Germline V lookup: CDR1 DFQATT, CDR2 SNEGSKA (reference sequence). CDR3 sequence: CSASPSGPSKGTGELFF. The CDR3 coding sequence is TGCAGTGCTAGTCCTAGCGGACCTTCAAAGGGGACCGGGGAGCTGTTTTTT.